The 9 T cell receptor beta chains below were found in one sample sequenced in a study of T cells in Graves' hyperthyroidism and ophthalmopathy. RNA transcripts provided the source from which TCR beta CDR3 regions were amplified. With the HTBI primer set, the TCR CDR3 went through a first round of RT-PCR. TCRdb fed the multiplex PCR reads into MiXCR, producing one record per CDR3 protein. This table has 500,000 to 700,000 distinct CDR3 sequences, over 15% appearing once. The sequencing input was blood. The receptors were sampled from a woman aged 18-30 years with Graves' hyperthyroidism.

This clonotype has a count of ten or more. J is TRBJ1-1 and V is TRBV20-1, with 7 nucleotides matching TRBD1. With 6 bases clipped from V and 0 bases from J, the junction kept 10 bases outside the gene matches. The CDR3 runs to 15 residues. Germline V gene sequence: CDR1 DFQATT, CDR2 SNEGSKA (reference sequence). CDR3 nucleotide sequence: TGCAGTGCGCGCCGGACAGGCAGCATGAACACTGAAGCTTTCTTT. This codes for CSARRTGSMNTEAFF.

This clonotype has more than one count but fewer than ten. This chain links TRBV4-3 with TRBJ1-5, with TRBD1 identical over 8 bases. The germline gives CDR1 LGHNA, CDR2 YSLEER. The J segment lost 5 bases and the V segment lost 0 bases, leaving 3 bases of the junction unmatched. The CDR3 contains 15 residues. In DNA form, the CDR3 reads TGCGCCAGCAGCCAAGAATCCAGGGGGCATCAGCCCCAGCATTTT. Protein product: CASSQESRGHQPQHF.

This clonotype was counted ten times or more. The chain links TRBV6-1 to TRBJ1-1; TRBD1 agrees at 7 bases. Losses at the gene ends were 6 bases for V and 0 bases for J; bases not matched to a gene: 4. This CDR3 region has 14 residues. Germline CDR1 is MNHNS and CDR2 is SASEGT. CDR3 in amino acids: CASRATGLNTEAFF. CDR3 nucleotides: TGTGCCAGCAGGGCGACAGGGTTGAACACTGAAGCTTTCTTT.

This clonotype was seen at least ten times. This chain connects TRBV12-5 to TRBJ2-3, with 9 positions matching TRBD1. The CDR3 extends over 16 amino acids. V lost 2 bases to trimming and J lost 4 bases; unmatched junction nucleotides: 7. Germline values: CDR1 LGHNT, CDR2 FRNRAP. In DNA form, the CDR3 reads TGTGCTAGTGGTTTGCCGCGGGACAGGGTGTCAGATACGCAGTATTTT. Translation gives CASGLPRDRVSDTQYF.

This clonotype turned up a few times. Since a much larger clone is just one base distant, this may be a read error. The chain has TRBV7-2 and TRBJ2-5; tentative D call: TRBD2 (5 bases). The CDR3 loop spans 15 amino acids. CDR1 and CDR2 (germline): SGHTA, FQGNSA. V was clipped by 5 bases and J by 3 bases, with 16 bases between them. The CDR3: CASSIVGKEEETQYF. In nucleotides, the CDR3 is TGTGCCAGCAGCATAGTGGGGAAGGAGGAAGAGACCCAGTACTTC. Full variable domain (remainder filled in from reference TRBV7-2 and TRBJ2-5): GAGVSQSPSNKVTEKGKDVELRCDPISGHTALYWYRQSLGQGLEFLIYFQGNSAPDKSGLPSDRFSAERTGGSVSTLTIQRTQQEDSAVYLCASSIVGKEEETQYFGPGTRLLVL.

This clonotype occurred a few times. The DNA for the CDR3 is TGCGCCAGCAGCTTAAGAACAGGCGTGGGTCCCTCCTTCTACAATGAGCAGTTCTTC. Its translation: CASSLRTGVGPSFYNEQFF. The chain links TRBV5-1 to TRBJ2-1, with TRBD1 as a possible D gene (5 bases). Germline V gives CDR1 SGHRS, CDR2 YFSETQ. The CDR3 runs to 19 residues. V shed 2 bases and J shed 3 bases, with 24 bases lying between them.

This clonotype showed up many times. The gene calls are TRBV3-1 and TRBJ2-1, with unresolved D. V lost 3 bases to trimming and J lost 8 bases, with 14 bases between them. This CDR3 spans 14 amino acids. The germline gives CDR1 LGHDT, CDR2 YNNKEL (reference sequence). The CDR3 region has the DNA TGTGCCAGCAGCCATAGAAGGCCCTCGGATGAGCAGTTCTTC. Protein: CASSHRRPSDEQFF.

This clonotype was found many times. This chain connects TRBV12-3 or TRBV12-4 to TRBJ2-2, with D tentatively TRBD1 (6 bases). The CDR3 covers 16 residues. Trimming removed 2 bases at V and 3 bases at J, with 13 bases between. CDR3 nucleotide sequence: TGTGCCAGCAGTTTACCACAGGGATTAGACACCGGGGAGCTGTTTTTT. This gives the protein CASSLPQGLDTGELFF.

This clonotype was counted ten times or more. The rearrangement links TRBV5-1 to TRBJ2-3, with D tentatively TRBD1 (5 bases). The V and J ends lost 2 bases and 2 bases respectively, with 9 bases between them. CDR1 and CDR2 (germline): SGHRS, YFSETQ. The CDR3 is made up of 14 amino acids. CDR3 in amino acids: CASSLQAPTDTQYF. CDR3 DNA: TGCGCCAGCAGCTTACAGGCCCCCACAGATACGCAGTATTTT.